This T cell receptor beta chain was observed in a study of cytomegalovirus exposure and HLA in healthy donors. About the research overall: Roughly four fifths of 398 genotyped donors fell in the Caucasian-associated ancestry cluster. The study, taken as a whole, reports: The study designated 150 or so TCR beta chains cytomegalovirus-associated. The authors confirmed in vitro that a few CMV-associated chains were specific for CMV antigens.

Researchers ran the PCR with 60 Vbeta and 13 Jbeta primers. Assay: immunoSEQ multiplex PCR; the TCRdb copy retains only in-frame clones and omits some. The sample's table shows tens of thousands of clones. In the case of this clone: Antigen: not known.

From germline, CDR1 is SGHTA and CDR2 FQGNSA. The CDR3 covers 15 residues. V was cut by 6 bases and J by 0 bases, with 12 bases left in between. V gene TRBV7-2 combines with J gene TRBJ2-1; D gene unclear. The receptor comes from a female donor in good health and CMV-seropositive. Input material: PBMCs. The DNA for the CDR3 is TGTGCCAGCAGACCCTCCCCTAGCTCCTACAATGAGCAGTTCTTC. This sequence encodes CASRPSPSSYNEQFF.